This T cell receptor beta chain was identified during a study of T cells in Graves' hyperthyroidism and ophthalmopathy. This clonotype was found many times. Amplification of TCR beta CDR3 regions used RNA as the template. RT-PCR in the first round (using the HTBI primer set) targeted the TCR CDR3. A single record per CDR3 protein comes from TCRdb applying MiXCR to the multiplex PCR reads. The table lists under 200,000 distinct CDR3 sequences, approximately 9% of them singletons. The trim removed 2 bases at V and 8 bases at J, leaving 14 bases unmatched. Germline values: CDR1 MNHEY, CDR2 SVGAGI. This CDR3 spans 19 amino acids.

Sequenced: blood. This sequence originates from a woman aged 18-29 years with Graves' hyperthyroidism that later progressed to Graves' ophthalmopathy. J is TRBJ1-6 and V is TRBV6-5; 11 bases fit TRBD1. CDR3 region: CASSYPTVRDRGLDSPLHF. CDR3 bases: TGTGCCAGCAGTTACCCCACTGTCCGGGACAGGGGGTTGGATTCACCCCTCCACTTT.